The 26 T cell receptor beta chains presented below share a single source sample, sequenced in a study of blood T cell repertoires in COVID-19. TCRdb's table, derived via immunoSEQ multiplex PCR, lists solely in-frame clones and lacks some. The sample holds approximately 190,000 clones, over 75% seen once. The sequencing input was peripheral blood. These receptors originate from a woman aged 40 to 49 who had recovered from COVID-19.

CDR3 DNA: TGCAGCGTGACCCTGCCGGGGGGGACAGATACGCAGTATTTT. The encoded protein is CSVTLPGGTDTQYF. This sequence joins TRBV29-1 and TRBJ2-3; 8 bases match TRBD2. J gave up 3 bases and V 6 bases, and 8 bases lay outside the gene matches. There are 14 residues in the CDR3. Germline V gene data show CDR1 as SQVTM and CDR2 as ANQGSEA.

The CDR3 reads CASSLTSGRASNEQFF. The DNA of the CDR3 is TGTGCCAGCAGCTTGACTAGCGGGAGGGCCAGCAATGAGCAGTTCTTC. The rearrangement joins TRBV5-4 to TRBJ2-1; 13 nucleotides line up with TRBD2. V lost 1 base to trimming and J lost 6 bases; unmatched junction nucleotides: 4. Germline loops: CDR1 SGHNT, CDR2 YYREEE (reference sequence). This CDR3 spans 16 amino acids.

The chain is built from TRBV28 and TRBJ1-3, with D hard to call. Trimming took 0 bases from V and 2 from J, leaving 11 bases between them. This CDR3 comprises 16 residues. The germline V gene encodes CDR1 MDHEN and CDR2 SYDVKM. This chain's CDR3 is CASSLWTRSTGNTIYF. In DNA, the CDR3 is TGTGCCAGCAGTTTATGGACAAGGTCTACTGGAAACACCATATATTTT.

This chain connects TRBV2 to TRBJ2-1; 9 bases are a match to TRBD2. V lost 6 bases to trimming and J lost 8 bases; unmatched junction nucleotides: 8. Germline V lookup: CDR1 SNHLY, CDR2 FYNNEI. The length of the CDR3 is 14 residues. The CDR3 DNA reads as TGTGCCAGCAGACCGACTAGCGGTGGGGATGAGCAGTTCTTC. Residues: CASRPTSGGDEQFF.

This sequence joins TRBV3-1 (or the pseudogene TRBV3-2) and TRBJ1-4, with TRBD1 as a possible D gene (6 bases). Germline V gene lookup returns CDR1 LGHDT and CDR2 YNNKEL (reference sequence). V was trimmed by 6 bases and J by 6 bases, leaving 14 bases between them. CDR3 length equals 14 residues. In DNA form, the CDR3 reads TGTGCCAGCAGTGGAGCAGGGGCGTATGAAAAACTGTTTTTT. Protein sequence: CASSGAGAYEKLFF.

The V gene is TRBV7-9, the J gene TRBJ1-6; D remains ambiguous. CDR3 length: 16 residues. Germline CDR1 SEHNR, CDR2 FQNEAQ (reference sequence). Trimming left V 1 base short and J 8 bases short, with 15 bases between. The CDR3 coding sequence is TGTGCCAGCAGCTTAGATTTTGGGCAAGCCGATTCACCCCTCCACTTT. It encodes CASSLDFGQADSPLHF.

This clone was observed a handful of times. The chain carries TRBV6-2 or TRBV6-3 and TRBJ1-1; D remains unclear. V was cut by 3 bases and J by 10 bases, with 12 bases left in between. The CDR3 is 12 amino acids. Germline V gene data show CDR1 as MNHEY and CDR2 as SVGEGT. CDR3 DNA sequence: TGTGCCAGCAGTTATCACGTGGAGGGAGCTTTCTTT. Encoded protein: CASSYHVEGAFF.

The chain joins TRBV30 to TRBJ2-7; no reliable D call. Per germline, CDR1 GTSNPN and CDR2 SVGIG (reference sequence). The CDR3 spans 11 residues. V was shortened by 3 bases and J by 2 bases, with 5 bases between the two germline ends. The CDR3 DNA is TGTGCCTGGAGGTTAGCCTACGAGCAGTACTTC. Protein: CAWRLAYEQYF.

The V gene is TRBV2, the J gene TRBJ2-1; 7 bases fit TRBD2. CDR3 length equals 13 residues. V shed 6 bases, J shed 4 bases, and the junction held 3 bases outside the gene matches. The germline V gene has CDR1 SNHLY and CDR2 FYNNEI. The CDR3 DNA reads TGTGCCAGCAGGCGGGGGACTTACAATGAGCAGTTCTTC. Translating gives CASRRGTYNEQFF. Full variable domain (missing parts from reference TRBV2 and TRBJ2-1): EPEVTQTPSHQVTQMGQEVILRCVPISNHLYFYWYRQILGQKVEFLVSFYNNEISEKSEIFDDQFSVERPDGSNFTLKIRSTKLEDSAMYFCASRRGTYNEQFFGPGTRLTVL.

This chain's CDR3 is CASKWREGNEQFF. For the CDR3, the DNA is TGTGCCAGCAAATGGCGGGAGGGCAATGAGCAGTTCTTC. The chain joins TRBV6-5 to TRBJ2-1; 9 bases are a match to TRBD2. The J segment lost 6 bases and the V segment lost 7 bases, leaving 4 bases of the junction unmatched. Germline CDR1 reads MNHEY; CDR2 reads SVGAGI. The CDR3 consists of 13 residues.

This chain connects TRBV10-3 to TRBJ1-5; possible D gene TRBD1, 6 bases. The CDR3 runs to 15 residues. CDR1 and CDR2 from the germline V gene are ENHRY and SYGVKD. The V and J ends lost 3 bases and 5 bases respectively, with 14 bases between them. CDR3 residues: CAISEGGFGDQPQHF. The CDR3 DNA reads as TGTGCCATCAGTGAAGGGGGTTTTGGGGATCAGCCCCAGCATTTT.

The rearrangement links TRBV7-9 to TRBJ2-7; D may be TRBD1 (6 bases). CDR3 size: 13 residues. Germline V gene data show CDR1 as SEHNR and CDR2 as FQNEAQ (reference sequence). Trimming removed 1 base from V and 6 bases from J, with 10 bases in between. CDR3 residues: CASSLGLRGEQYF. For the CDR3, the DNA is TGTGCCAGCAGCTTAGGTCTCAGGGGCGAGCAGTACTTC.

The chain couples TRBV7-8 to TRBJ2-1; 11 nucleotides match TRBD2. The CDR3 is 15 residues long. V was pared by 8 bases and J by 8 bases, with 11 bases of the junction left unmatched. Looked up from germline, CDR1 is SGHVS and CDR2 is FQNEAQ. The CDR3 coding sequence is TGTGCCAGCCACCGGGCTAGCGGGAGGTTCCATGAGCAGTTCTTC. This codes for CASHRASGRFHEQFF.

This chain connects TRBV7-9 to TRBJ1-4; 9 bases are shared with TRBD1. J gave up 5 bases and V 4 bases, and 2 bases lay outside the gene matches. Per the germline V gene, CDR1 is SEHNR and CDR2 is FQNEAQ (reference sequence). The CDR3 covers 14 residues. DNA of the CDR3: TGTGCCAGCAGCTCCGGGACAGGGAATGAAAAACTGTTTTTT. Residues: CASSSGTGNEKLFF.

This clone appeared once. The DNA of the CDR3 is TGCGCCAGCAGCCAAGATAGAGCGGGCAGCCGTAATGAGCAGTTCTTC. Its protein is CASSQDRAGSRNEQFF. The V and J genes are TRBV4-1 and TRBJ2-1; D might be TRBD2 (6 bases). From germline, CDR1 is MGHRA and CDR2 YSYEKL. The CDR3 runs 16 residues. V lost 0 bases and J lost 7, with 16 bases in between.

The V call is TRBV6-6, the J call TRBJ2-7; D ambiguous. V was clipped by 7 bases and J by 3 bases, with 16 bases between them. Germline CDR1 reads MNHNY; CDR2 reads SVGAGI (reference sequence). This CDR3 is built from 14 residues. CDR3 sequence (DNA): TGTGCCAGCATACACAACGACGGGTTCTACGAGCAGTACTTC. Amino acids: CASIHNDGFYEQYF.

The chain combines TRBV2 with TRBJ1-5, with D unclear. Germline-derived CDR1 and CDR2 are SNHLY and FYNNEI. The germline V and J ends were trimmed by 2 bases and 6 bases, with 17 bases remaining between them. The CDR3 spans 16 residues. Here the CDR3 reads CASSEFSSGEGQPQHF. The CDR3 region has the DNA TGTGCCAGCAGTGAATTTTCGAGTGGCGAGGGTCAGCCCCAGCATTTT.

The genes are TRBV18 and TRBJ1-5; TRBD1 aligns across 7 bases. The CDR3 spans 16 residues. Unmatched junction bases numbered 10, after V lost 4 bases and J lost 4 bases. The germline gives CDR1 KGHSH, CDR2 LQKENI. The CDR3, as DNA: TGTGCCAGCTCACGCGGGACACAGGGGATTAATCAGCCCCAGCATTTT. This gives the protein CASSRGTQGINQPQHF.

V and J are TRBV7-3 and TRBJ2-7; 9 bases are shared with TRBD2. Looked up from germline, CDR1 is SGHTA and CDR2 is FQGTGA. J lost 3 bases, V lost 2 bases, and 5 bases had no gene match. CDR3 size: 15 residues. The CDR3, as DNA: TGTGCCAGCAGCTTAGATAGCGGGGGCCTCTACGAGCAGTACTTC. Amino acid sequence: CASSLDSGGLYEQYF.

The chain links TRBV27 to TRBJ1-2, with 7 bases lining up with TRBD1. The CDR3 length is 13 residues. Germline CDR1 MNHEY, CDR2 SMNVEV (reference sequence). The V gene end was trimmed by 6 bases and the J gene end by 4 bases; junction bases not matched to a gene: 5. The CDR3 nucleotides are TGTGCCAGCAGCCTGACAGGGAGCTATGGCTACACCTTC. Its translation is CASSLTGSYGYTF.

The chain employs TRBV18 and TRBJ1-6, with 11 bases identical to TRBD1. CDR3 length equals 16 residues. From germline, CDR1 is KGHSH and CDR2 LQKENI. With 3 bases clipped from V and 6 bases from J, the junction kept 4 bases outside the gene matches. The CDR3 coding sequence is TGTGCCAGCTCACCGGACAGGGGGCGAAGTAATTCACCCCTCCACTTT. Encoded protein: CASSPDRGRSNSPLHF. The full variable domain, rest sourced from reference TRBV18 and TRBJ1-6, is NAGVMQNPRHLVRRRGQEARLRCSPMKGHSHVYWYRQLPEEGLKFMVYLQKENIIDESGMPKERFSAEFPKEGPSILRIQQVVRGDSAAYFCASSPDRGRSNSPLHFGNGTRLTVT.

The DNA of the CDR3 is TGTGCCAGCGGAGCGGGGAGAGAGACCCAGTACTTC. Translation: CASGAGRETQYF. The V call is TRBV6-5, the J call TRBJ2-5; TRBD2 matches 7 bases. The CDR3 runs to 12 residues. Germline assignment: CDR1 MNHEY and CDR2 SVGAGI. V lost 8 bases, J lost 4 bases, and 4 bases stayed unmatched.

The J gene is TRBJ2-7, the V gene TRBV3-1 (or the pseudogene TRBV3-2); possibly TRBD1 for D (6 bases). Germline values: CDR1 LGHDT, CDR2 YNNKEL (reference sequence). This CDR3 is built from 14 residues. V was clipped by 2 bases and J by 4 bases, with 12 bases between them. The CDR3: CASSQFSGEYEQYF. The CDR3 coding sequence is TGTGCCAGCAGCCAATTCTCAGGGGAGTACGAGCAGTACTTC.

The DNA of the CDR3 is TGCAGCGTTGCGATGGGGGGGCCGACCTACGAGCAGTACTTC. Translated, it gives CSVAMGGPTYEQYF. This chain joins TRBV29-1 and TRBJ2-7; possible D gene TRBD2, 7 bases. CDR1 is SQVTM and CDR2 is ANQGSEA in the germline V gene. This CDR3 is 14 amino acids long. Trimming removed 4 bases at V and 2 bases at J, with 15 bases between.

The gene calls are TRBV12-3 or TRBV12-4 and TRBJ2-1; D gene uncertain. This CDR3 spans 13 amino acids. V was clipped by 6 bases and J by 9 bases, with 15 bases between them. The CDR3 coding sequence is TGTGCCAGCAGCCTCGTGCACGGTAGTGAGCAGTTCTTC. This translates into CASSLVHGSEQFF.

The chain combines TRBV6-4 with TRBJ2-2; D possibly corresponds to TRBD1 (5 bases). Trimming pared 4 bases from V and 5 bases from J, leaving 8 bases between. Germline assignment: CDR1 MRHNA and CDR2 SNTAGT. The CDR3 runs to 13 residues. In nucleotides, the CDR3 is TGTGCCAGCAGTGTGGCAGGGACCGGGGAGCTGTTTTTT. Encoded protein: CASSVAGTGELFF.